A single sample is the source of the 5 T cell receptor beta chains below, sequenced in a study of T cell responses to AZD1222 COVID-19 vaccine. Libraries were prepared by immunoSEQ multiplex PCR; TCRdb keeps only in-frame clonotypes and omits some of them. This sample carries 80,000 or so clones, more than 80% of them seen once, and the ten largest clones take roughly 5.6%. The specimen was peripheral blood, collected on day 0 of AZD1222 vaccination. The receptors come from an adult in good health.

The CDR3 region has the DNA TGTGCCAGCAGTTTAGCTATCAGGGCTTTCTTT. Residues: CASSLAIRAFF. V is TRBV12-3 or TRBV12-4 and J is TRBJ1-1; D is undetermined. V lost 0 bases and J 11 bases, leaving 7 bases between the germline ends. The CDR3 covers 11 residues.

The chain is built from TRBV24-1 and TRBJ2-5; 10 bases agree with TRBD1. After removal of 2 bases from V and 3 bases from J, the junction contained 2 bases not matched to a gene. Germline V gene sequence: CDR1 KGHDR, CDR2 SFDVKD. The CDR3 contains 15 residues. CDR3 region: CATSDSGTGEETQYF. CDR3 DNA: TGTGCCACCAGTGATTCCGGGACAGGGGAAGAGACCCAGTACTTC.

The V and J genes are TRBV30 and TRBJ1-2; no reliable D call. CDR1 and CDR2 (germline): GTSNPN, SVGIG (reference sequence). The ends were cut back, 4 bases at V and 5 bases at J, with 23 bases in the middle. CDR3 length equals 16 residues. The CDR3 here is CAWKDPGLLGSYGYTF. The CDR3 bases are TGTGCCTGGAAAGATCCGGGTCTTTTAGGGAGTTATGGCTACACCTTC.

The chain carries TRBV5-1 and TRBJ1-5; D is possibly TRBD1 (5 bases). CDR1 and CDR2 from the germline V gene are SGHRS and YFSETQ. V gave up 4 bases and J gave up 2 bases, with 19 bases separating them. CDR3 length: 17 amino acids. The CDR3 sequence is CASSRDPTGSGNQPQHF. The CDR3 coding sequence is TGCGCCAGCAGCCGGGATCCAACAGGTTCAGGCAATCAGCCCCAGCATTTT.

This clone came up once. The rearrangement links TRBV19 to TRBJ2-7; D gene unclear. V was pared by 5 bases and J by 2 bases, with 7 bases between. Germline V gene sequence: CDR1 LNHDA, CDR2 SQIVND (reference sequence). The CDR3 totals 12 residues. DNA of the CDR3: TGTGCCAGTAGTCCGCATCCCTACGAGCAGTACTTC. Translating gives CASSPHPYEQYF.